The next 32 T cell receptor beta chains were all read from a single sample in a study of cytomegalovirus exposure and HLA in healthy donors. Researchers ran the PCR with 60 Vbeta and 13 Jbeta primers. This table comes from immunoSEQ multiplex PCR, and its TCRdb copy is limited to in-frame clones, with some not included. Of 90,000 to 120,000 clones listed, roughly 76% are singletons. Input material: PBMCs. The receptor source for this set is a man in his late teens or twenties in good health and CMV-seronegative.

The chain links TRBV6-1 to TRBJ1-5, with 11 bases identical to TRBD1. The CDR3 is made up of 15 amino acids. The germline gives CDR1 MNHNS, CDR2 SASEGT. V was clipped by 5 bases and J by 5 bases; unmatched bases: 5. As DNA, the CDR3 is TGTGCCAGCAGTTGGACAGGGGGCTTGGATCAGCCCCAGCATTTT. As protein: CASSWTGGLDQPQHF.

The rearrangement uses TRBV6-1 and TRBJ2-2, with D perhaps matching TRBD2 (6 bases). This CDR3 region has 13 residues. CDR1 and CDR2 from the germline V gene are MNHNS and SASEGT. V was shortened by 5 bases and J by 4 bases, with 8 bases between the two germline ends. The CDR3 here is CASSRGITGELFF. CDR3 DNA: TGTGCCAGCAGTCGGGGGATCACCGGGGAGCTGTTTTTT.

V usage is TRBV28 and J usage is TRBJ2-2, with 7 bases fitting TRBD2. The CDR3 runs to 16 residues. V lost 6 bases to trimming and J lost 4 bases; unmatched junction nucleotides: 11. The germline V gene encodes CDR1 MDHEN and CDR2 SYDVKM. DNA of the CDR3: TGTGCCAGCAGCACCCCGGGAGGTGATGGCACCGGGGAGCTGTTTTTT. Translated, it gives CASSTPGGDGTGELFF. Full variable domain (remainder filled in from reference TRBV28 and TRBJ2-2): DVKVTQSSRYLVKRTGEKVFLECVQDMDHENMFWYRQDPGLGLRLIYFSYDVKMKEKGDIPEGYSVSREKKERFSLILESASTNQTSMYLCASSTPGGDGTGELFFGEGSRLTVL.

V usage is TRBV7-9 and J usage is TRBJ1-2; TRBD1 aligns across 7 bases. The CDR3 covers 14 residues. CDR1 is SEHNR, CDR2 FQNEAQ, per germline (reference sequence). Trimming cost V 0 bases and J 5 bases; bases outside gene matches: 3. CDR3 residues: CASSLAGTAYGYTF. The CDR3, as DNA: TGTGCCAGCAGCTTAGCTGGGACAGCGTATGGCTACACCTTC.

This clone has only a few counts. The chain employs TRBV6-5 and TRBJ1-1; 9 bases agree with TRBD1. V shed 5 bases and J 4 bases; nucleotides not matched to a gene: 8. CDR1 is MNHEY, CDR2 SVGAGI, per germline. This CDR3 is built from 15 residues. CDR3 residues: CASSPGTGKATEAFF. DNA of the CDR3: TGTGCCAGCAGTCCTGGGACAGGGAAGGCCACTGAAGCTTTCTTT.

The chain recombines TRBV7-8 with TRBJ2-5; 11 bases map to TRBD1. CDR3 length equals 17 residues. The V segment lost 1 base and the J segment 5 bases; nucleotides outside the gene matches: 9. Per the germline V gene, CDR1 is SGHVS and CDR2 is FQNEAQ. The CDR3 region is CASSLGFGQGALETQYF. The CDR3 coding sequence is TGTGCCAGCAGCTTAGGATTTGGACAGGGGGCGTTGGAGACCCAGTACTTC.

This chain connects TRBV9 to TRBJ2-5; D is possibly TRBD2 (7 bases). Germline CDR1 reads SGDLS; CDR2 reads YYNGEE. The CDR3 runs to 15 residues. The germline V and J ends were trimmed by 0 bases and 5 bases, with 14 bases remaining between them. CDR3: CASSVAVGGAETQYF. The CDR3 coding sequence is TGTGCCAGCAGCGTAGCGGTAGGGGGGGCGGAGACCCAGTACTTC.

The chain recombines TRBV6-5 with TRBJ1-2, with D possibly matching TRBD1 (6 bases). From germline, CDR1 is MNHEY and CDR2 SVGAGI. CDR3 size: 13 residues. Between the trimmed V and J ends, which lost 2 bases and 7 bases, there was a span of 11 bases. The CDR3, as DNA: TGTGCCAGCAGTTACGTGGGGGCAGTTGGCTACACCTTC. Translation gives CASSYVGAVGYTF.

This chain connects TRBV5-1 to TRBJ2-7; TRBD1 matches 9 bases. Germline assignment: CDR1 SGHRS and CDR2 YFSETQ. The J segment lost 5 bases and the V segment lost 1 base, leaving 7 bases of the junction unmatched. The CDR3 is made up of 15 amino acids. The CDR3 sequence is CASSLTGTGWDEQYF. The CDR3 DNA sequence: TGCGCCAGCAGCTTGACCGGGACAGGGTGGGACGAGCAGTACTTC.

This chain connects TRBV28 to TRBJ1-1; D uncertain. Germline-derived CDR1 and CDR2 are MDHEN and SYDVKM. CDR3 length equals 13 residues. Trimming left V 5 bases short and J 5 bases short, with 12 bases between. CDR3 bases: TGTGCCAGCAGTCGACCGGGGAGTACTGAAGCTTTCTTT. Translated: CASSRPGSTEAFF.

The chain employs TRBV6-5 and TRBJ1-2; D not resolved. V dropped 0 bases and J dropped 0 bases, with 8 bases sitting between them. CDR1 and CDR2 (germline): MNHEY, SVGAGI. The CDR3 contains 15 residues. The CDR3 DNA reads TGTGCCAGCAGTTACTCGGGAGGGACTAACTATGGCTACACCTTC. It specifies CASSYSGGTNYGYTF.

This clone was picked up a small number of times. The chain uses TRBV6-5 and TRBJ2-2; 9 nucleotides line up with TRBD1. The J segment lost 3 bases and the V segment lost 7 bases, leaving 6 bases of the junction unmatched. Germline-derived CDR1 and CDR2 are MNHEY and SVGAGI. The CDR3 sequence is 15 residues long. The CDR3 region has the DNA TGTGCCAGCACGCAGGGACAGGGCCACACCGGGGAGCTGTTTTTT. This codes for CASTQGQGHTGELFF.

J is TRBJ2-1 and V is TRBV29-1; D possibly corresponds to TRBD2 (6 bases). The germline V gene encodes CDR1 SQVTM and CDR2 ANQGSEA. Deletions cut 4 bases from V and 2 bases from J, with 12 bases between. The CDR3 contains 14 residues. The CDR3 DNA sequence: TGCAGCGTTGGAGGGACTCCTACCTACAATGAGCAGTTCTTC. Translation: CSVGGTPTYNEQFF.

This clone has just a few counts. The chain links TRBV10-3 to TRBJ1-1, with D possibly matching TRBD1 (5 bases). The CDR3 has 14 amino acids. V was pared by 2 bases and J by 0 bases, with 7 bases between. Germline V gene data show CDR1 as ENHRY and CDR2 as SYGVKD. The CDR3 DNA is TGTGCCATCAGTGAGCAGGGCCTGAACACTGAAGCTTTCTTT. Its translation: CAISEQGLNTEAFF.

CDR3 amino acids: CASSLRSGGENTEAFF. CDR3 DNA: TGCGCCAGCAGCCTGCGCTCGGGGGGGGAGAACACTGAAGCTTTCTTT. The rearrangement uses TRBV5-1 and TRBJ1-1; TRBD1 is a possible D gene (5 bases). The ends were cut back, 4 bases at V and 1 base at J, with 17 bases in the middle. The CDR3 loop spans 16 amino acids. CDR1 is SGHRS, CDR2 YFSETQ, per germline.

DNA of the CDR3: TGTGCCAGCAGCACGAGGGTCCGTTCTGGGGCCAACGTCCTGACTTTC. This sequence encodes CASSTRVRSGANVLTF. The V gene is TRBV27, the J gene TRBJ2-6, with TRBD2 as a possible D gene (5 bases). CDR1 is MNHEY, CDR2 SMNVEV, per germline (reference sequence). Trimming shortened V by 6 bases and J by 1 base, and 13 bases separated the two germline ends. The CDR3 contains 16 residues.

This chain uses TRBV11-2 with TRBJ1-4; D perhaps matches TRBD1 (5 bases). V dropped 1 base and J dropped 4 bases, with 19 bases sitting between them. CDR1 and CDR2 (germline): SGHAT, FQNNGV. The CDR3 sequence is 18 residues long. CDR3 sequence (DNA): TGTGCCAGCAGCTTAGTGGGACTCCTGGGTCCCCATAATGAAAAACTGTTTTTT. Translated: CASSLVGLLGPHNEKLFF. Drawing the rest from reference TRBV11-2 and TRBJ1-4, the complete variable domain is EAGVAQSPRYKIIEKRQSVAFWCNPISGHATLYWYQQILGQGPKLLIQFQNNGVVDDSQLPKDRFSAERLKGVDSTLKIQPAKLEDSAVYLCASSLVGLLGPHNEKLFFGSGTQLSVL.

This clone was counted a single time. The gene calls are TRBV7-8 and TRBJ1-2; 8 bases are a match to TRBD1. V was pared by 4 bases and J by 5 bases, with 3 bases of the junction left unmatched. CDR1 is SGHVS, CDR2 FQNEAQ, per germline. CDR3 length: 13 amino acids. The CDR3: CASSSDRVYGYTF. DNA of the CDR3: TGTGCCAGCAGCTCGGACAGGGTTTATGGCTACACCTTC.

The V call is TRBV2, the J call TRBJ2-7, with no clear D. The CDR3 covers 11 residues. Between the trimmed V and J ends, which lost 8 bases and 2 bases, there was a span of 7 bases. Germline V lookup: CDR1 SNHLY, CDR2 FYNNEI. This CDR3 reads CASGQAYEQYF. The CDR3 DNA is TGTGCCAGCGGGCAGGCCTACGAGCAGTACTTC.

This clone was seen only a few times. The CDR3 nucleotides read TGCGCCAGCAGCTTGAGGCGGGGCACAGATACGCAGTATTTT. Protein sequence: CASSLRRGTDTQYF. V usage is TRBV5-1 and J usage is TRBJ2-3, with D possibly being TRBD2 (5 bases). V lost 1 base, J lost 1 base, and 7 bases lay in between. Per germline, CDR1 SGHRS and CDR2 YFSETQ. The CDR3 sequence is 14 residues long.

V and J are TRBV29-1 and TRBJ1-2, with 10 bases aligning to TRBD1. Unmatched junction bases numbered 6, after V lost 5 bases and J lost 3 bases. The CDR3 spans 14 residues. The germline V gene has CDR1 SQVTM and CDR2 ANQGSEA. Written as DNA, the CDR3 is TGCAGCGTTCAGGACAGGGGGGCCGACTATGGCTACACCTTC. Protein product: CSVQDRGADYGYTF.

The genes are TRBV18 and TRBJ1-5, with a tentative D call TRBD1 (6 bases). The germline gives CDR1 KGHSH, CDR2 LQKENI. Trimming stripped 7 bases from V and 5 bases from J, with 12 bases between. This CDR3 has 13 amino acids. CDR3 DNA sequence: TGTGCCAGCTTACAGGGTCTAGATCAGCCCCAGCATTTT. It translates to CASLQGLDQPQHF.

V and J are TRBV11-2 and TRBJ1-2; D might be TRBD1 (5 bases). The germline V and J ends were trimmed by 2 bases and 8 bases, with 12 bases remaining between them. The germline V gene has CDR1 SGHAT and CDR2 FQNNGV. The CDR3 runs 13 residues. The CDR3 DNA reads TGTGCCAGCAGCTTACGACAGTTCGGGGGCTACACCTTC. This gives the protein CASSLRQFGGYTF.

This clone was recorded only once. V and J are TRBV14 and TRBJ2-2; no clear D gene. Trimming pared 0 bases from V and 6 bases from J, leaving 8 bases between. This CDR3 is 14 amino acids long. Germline V gene lookup returns CDR1 SGHDN and CDR2 FVKESK. CDR3 residues: CASSQERWAGELFF. In DNA, the CDR3 is TGTGCCAGCAGCCAAGAGCGGTGGGCCGGGGAGCTGTTTTTT. The full variable domain, rest sourced from reference TRBV14 and TRBJ2-2, is EAGVTQFPSHSVIEKGQTVTLRCDPISGHDNLYWYRRVMGKEIKFLLHFVKESKQDESGMPNNRFLAERTGGTYSTLKVQPAELEDSGVYFCASSQERWAGELFFGEGSRLTVL.

The rearrangement links TRBV2 to TRBJ2-3; TRBD1 aligns across 10 bases. This CDR3 is built from 15 residues. CDR1 and CDR2 from the germline V gene are SNHLY and FYNNEI. With V trimmed by 5 bases and J by 2 bases, 4 bases remained unmatched. The CDR3 coding sequence is TGTGCCAGCAGTCGGGACAGGGGCGACACAGATACGCAGTATTTT. It encodes CASSRDRGDTDTQYF.

V is TRBV18 and J is TRBJ1-4; D is perhaps TRBD1 (5 bases). Germline V CDR1 and CDR2: KGHSH, LQKENI. The length of the CDR3 is 15 residues. V lost 6 bases and J lost 7, with 18 bases in between. The CDR3 region is CASSPGDRMGEKLFF. CDR3 bases: TGTGCCAGCTCGCCGGGGGACCGAATGGGTGAAAAACTGTTTTTT.

The CDR3 DNA is TGCAGCGTTGAGACATTGGGGGCGCCGGGCTACACCTTC. This gives the protein CSVETLGAPGYTF. The chain recombines TRBV29-1 with TRBJ1-2; D might be TRBD1 (6 bases). The germline V gene encodes CDR1 SQVTM and CDR2 ANQGSEA. CDR3 size: 13 residues. The V and J ends lost 3 bases and 8 bases respectively, with 16 bases between them.

This clone was observed at least ten times. The chain employs TRBV27 and TRBJ1-2; the match to TRBD1 covers 8 bases. V shed 4 bases, J shed 3 bases, and the junction held 1 base outside the gene matches. The CDR3 covers 13 residues. CDR1 and CDR2 (germline): MNHEY, SMNVEV (reference sequence). The CDR3 DNA reads TGTGCCAGCAGTTCAGGGGGCTACTATGGCTACACCTTC. It codes for CASSSGGYYGYTF.

V gene TRBV6-1 combines with J gene TRBJ1-2; D is possibly TRBD1 (5 bases). The CDR3 loop spans 13 amino acids. From germline, CDR1 is MNHNS and CDR2 SASEGT. Trimming removed 5 bases from V and 4 bases from J, with 11 bases in between. As DNA, the CDR3 is TGTGCCAGCAGTCCACGACAGCTCTATGGCTACACCTTC. This encodes CASSPRQLYGYTF.

The J gene is TRBJ2-5, the V gene TRBV7-2, with TRBD1 matching 10 bases. The CDR3 sequence is 15 residues long. V lost 5 bases to trimming and J lost 2 bases; unmatched junction nucleotides: 5. Per germline, CDR1 SGHTA and CDR2 FQGNSA. CDR3 bases: TGTGCCAGCAGCCTGGGACAGGGGACACAAGAGACCCAGTACTTC. It specifies CASSLGQGTQETQYF.

The chain joins TRBV19 to TRBJ2-1; D is unclear. Germline V gene data show CDR1 as LNHDA and CDR2 as SQIVND (reference sequence). This CDR3 spans 12 amino acids. Trimming stripped 3 bases from V and 6 bases from J, with 6 bases between. The CDR3 DNA is TGTGCCAGTAGTATGAACTTCAATGAGCAGTTCTTC. Encoded protein: CASSMNFNEQFF. Based on the CDR3 plus reference TRBV19 and TRBJ2-1, the full variable domain is DGGITQSPKYLFRKEGQNVTLSCEQNLNHDAMYWYRQDPGQGLRLIYYSQIVNDFQKGDIAEGYSVSREKKESFPLTVTSAQKNPTAFYLCASSMNFNEQFFGPGTRLTVL.

This chain uses TRBV2 with TRBJ1-6; D is unclear. V was clipped by 7 bases and J by 7 bases, with 14 bases between them. The CDR3 loop spans 14 amino acids. Germline-derived CDR1 and CDR2 are SNHLY and FYNNEI. The CDR3 reads CASNGPVENSPLHF. The CDR3, as DNA: TGTGCCAGCAACGGCCCCGTGGAGAATTCACCCCTCCACTTT.